Given below is one TCR beta chain in context. This sample is part of a study of Ad26.COV2.S vaccination and SARS-CoV-2 variants. The V and J ends lost 4 bases and 0 bases respectively, with 9 bases between them. The CDR3 has 14 residues. Germline CDR1 reads SGHNT; CDR2 reads YYREEE (reference sequence). Documented treatment: roughly 18 received Ad26.COV2.S at low or high dose, single or two shots; 5 received placebo; per-sample allocation not given. Material that was analyzed had been drawn on day 63 after the first vaccine or placebo injection. Produced via immunoSEQ multiplex PCR; TCRdb's table is partial and in-frame only. The sample holds about 400,000 clones; around 91% are singletons and the top ten take around 1.8%.

The receptor was derived from a person between 18 and 65 years old who received the Ad26.COV2.S COVID-19 vaccine or a placebo. The rearrangement uses TRBV5-4 and TRBJ2-3; no clear D gene. Source: peripheral blood, taken in a trial of Ad26.COV2.S vaccine versus placebo. CDR3 amino acids: CASSGAYSTDTQYF. The DNA of the CDR3 is TGTGCCAGCAGCGGCGCCTACAGCACAGATACGCAGTATTTT. Together with reference TRBV5-4 and TRBJ2-3, the CDR3 gives the full variable domain: ETGVTQSPTHLIKTRGQQVTLRCSSQSGHNTVSWYQQALGQGPQFIFQYYREEENGRGNFPPRFSGLQFPNYSSELNVNALELDDSALYLCASSGAYSTDTQYFGPGTRLTVL.